The present entry profiles one TCR beta chain with its context. Its antigen is as yet unknown. This record belongs to a study of cytomegalovirus exposure and HLA in healthy donors. Notes on the study in general: Cytomegalovirus association was assigned to approximately 160 TCR beta chains.

Primers for the PCR totalled 60 Vbeta and 13 Jbeta. Clones were sequenced by immunoSEQ multiplex PCR, and TCRdb holds only the in-frame ones, with some missing. The sample shows roughly 100,000 clones, roughly 77% of them seen only once. The CDR3 extends over 15 amino acids. Germline values: CDR1 SGHVS, CDR2 FQNEAQ. The V end was cut by 4 bases, the J end by 2 bases, with 12 bases between. The sequence came from a human donor in good health. The chain is built from TRBV7-8 and TRBJ1-5; D may be TRBD1 (5 bases). The material sequenced was PBMCs. This CDR3 is CASSSGWGGNQPQHF. Written as DNA, the CDR3 is TGTGCCAGCAGCTCCGGGTGGGGGGGCAATCAGCCCCAGCATTTT.